This T cell receptor (beta chain) was profiled in a study of T cell responses to AZD1222 COVID-19 vaccine. Findings and caveats of the study: Along spike, vaccine-associated CD4 TCRs were found throughout, with dominance at 160-218 and 743-854. Targeting of unmutated variant regions was reportedly seen in nearly half of spike-specific TCRs.

Germline CDR1 is SQVTM and CDR2 is ANQGSEA. The CDR3 spans 16 residues. V lost 6 bases, J lost 2 bases, and 11 bases stayed unmatched. The data were produced by immunoSEQ multiplex PCR, yet TCRdb's version contains in-frame clones alone and is incomplete. Of about 180,000 clones listed, roughly 89% are singletons. This clone was seen just once. Its antigen is not known. The sample was peripheral blood, taken on day 0 of AZD1222 vaccination. The genes are TRBV29-1 and TRBJ2-1, with 9 bases aligning to TRBD1. The sequence was obtained from an adult in good health. CDR3 sequence (DNA): TGCAGCGTCGGCGGGGGAGGACAGGGGCCCTACAATGAGCAGTTCTTC. Its translation is CSVGGGGQGPYNEQFF.